This T cell receptor beta chain was identified during a study of blood T cell repertoires in COVID-19. On the study more broadly: There were acute and convalescent COVID-19 samples, and they came from the United States, Italy and Spain. T cells, B-cell-depleted T cells, or PBMCs supplied cDNA or gDNA.

Original data processing: Amplifying reference gene primers gave estimates of nucleated cell counts. Clones were read by immunoSEQ multiplex PCR, and TCRdb kept only the in-frame ones, dropping some. The V and J calls and clone size come from that table; D and trimming were worked out from the DNA. The sample holds approximately 9,500 clones; approximately 90% are singletons and the top ten take about 6%. CDR3 length: 13 amino acids. Trimming shortened V by 0 bases and J by 6 bases, and 6 bases separated the two germline ends. Germline V gene data show CDR1 as SGHAT and CDR2 as FQNNGV. Sequencing used peripheral blood. The chain links TRBV11-2 to TRBJ2-1; D is undetermined. This clonotype was sampled from a human donor in a cohort sampled during active COVID-19. CDR3: CASSLDLPNEQFF. The DNA of the CDR3 is TGTGCCAGCAGCTTAGATCTCCCCAATGAGCAGTTCTTC.